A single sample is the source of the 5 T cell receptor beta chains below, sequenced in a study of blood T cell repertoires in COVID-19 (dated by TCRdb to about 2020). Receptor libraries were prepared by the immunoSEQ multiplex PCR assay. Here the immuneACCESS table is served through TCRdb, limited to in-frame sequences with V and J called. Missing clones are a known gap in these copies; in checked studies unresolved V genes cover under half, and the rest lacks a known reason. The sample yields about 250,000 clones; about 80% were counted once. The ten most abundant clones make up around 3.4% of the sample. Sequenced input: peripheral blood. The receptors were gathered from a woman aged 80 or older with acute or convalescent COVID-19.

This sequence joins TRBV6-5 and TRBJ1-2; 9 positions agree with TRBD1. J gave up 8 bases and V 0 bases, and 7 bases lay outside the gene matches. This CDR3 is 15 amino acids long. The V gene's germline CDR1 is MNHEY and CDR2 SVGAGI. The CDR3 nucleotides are TGTGCCAGCAGTTACTCCGGGACAGGGAATTACGGCTACACCTTC. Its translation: CASSYSGTGNYGYTF.

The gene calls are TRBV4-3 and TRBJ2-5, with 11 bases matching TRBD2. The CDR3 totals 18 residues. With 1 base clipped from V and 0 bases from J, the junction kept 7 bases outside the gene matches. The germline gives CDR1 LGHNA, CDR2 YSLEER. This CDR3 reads CASSQVGSGGADQETQYF. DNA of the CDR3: TGCGCCAGCAGCCAAGTGGGTAGCGGGGGGGCCGACCAAGAGACCCAGTACTTC.

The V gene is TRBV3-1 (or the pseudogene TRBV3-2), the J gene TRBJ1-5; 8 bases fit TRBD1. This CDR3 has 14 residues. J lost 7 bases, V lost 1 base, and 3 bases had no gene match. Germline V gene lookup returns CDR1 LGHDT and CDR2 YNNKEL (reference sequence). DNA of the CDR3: TGTGCCAGCAGCCAAGGACAGGGGCGCCAGCCCCAGCATTTT. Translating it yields CASSQGQGRQPQHF.

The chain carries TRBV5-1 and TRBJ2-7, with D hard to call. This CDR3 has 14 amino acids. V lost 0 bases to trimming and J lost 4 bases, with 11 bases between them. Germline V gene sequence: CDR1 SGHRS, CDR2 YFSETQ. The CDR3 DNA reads TGCGCCAGCAGCTTGGCCCCTGGTAGTTACGAGCAGTACTTC. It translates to CASSLAPGSYEQYF.

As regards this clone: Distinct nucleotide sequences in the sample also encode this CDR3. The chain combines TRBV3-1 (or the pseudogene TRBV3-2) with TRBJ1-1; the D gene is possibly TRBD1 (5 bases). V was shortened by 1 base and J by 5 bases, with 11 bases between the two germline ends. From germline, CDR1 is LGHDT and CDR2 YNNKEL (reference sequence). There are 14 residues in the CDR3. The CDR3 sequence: CASSQVQGGTEAFF. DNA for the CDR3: TGTGCCAGCAGCCAAGTTCAGGGTGGTACTGAAGCTTTCTTT.